The 15 T cell receptor beta chains in this list originate from one sample, sequenced in a study of OX40 agonist ivuxolimab in advanced cancers. Generated by immunoSEQ multiplex PCR, the TCRdb table keeps only in-frame clones and is missing some. In the table there are approximately 70,000 clones, 88% of which are singletons. Specimen: CD4+ or CD8+ T cells sorted from blood, collected in a trial of the OX40 agonist ivuxolimab. The receptors stem from an adult with an advanced solid tumor such as melanoma, head and neck, liver or kidney cancer.

The chain joins TRBV5-4 to TRBJ2-1; 7 positions agree with TRBD1. This CDR3 contains 13 residues. V trimming: 4 bases; J trimming: 10 bases; junction bases outside the gene matches: 8. Looked up from germline, CDR1 is SGHNT and CDR2 is YYREEE (reference sequence). CDR3 in amino acids: CASSPGQAGEQFF. DNA for the CDR3: TGTGCCAGCAGCCCCGGACAGGCCGGAGAGCAGTTCTTC. Full variable domain (missing parts from reference TRBV5-4 and TRBJ2-1): ETGVTQSPTHLIKTRGQQVTLRCSSQSGHNTVSWYQQALGQGPQFIFQYYREEENGRGNFPPRFSGLQFPNYSSELNVNALELDDSALYLCASSPGQAGEQFFGPGTRLTVL.

This chain connects TRBV18 to TRBJ2-2, with 9 bases fitting TRBD1. V was pared by 1 base and J by 4 bases, with 7 bases of the junction left unmatched. This CDR3 has 17 amino acids. Germline V gene data show CDR1 as KGHSH and CDR2 as LQKENI. This CDR3 reads CASSPLKGQGFTGELFF. CDR3 in DNA: TGTGCCAGCTCACCACTTAAGGGACAGGGCTTCACCGGGGAGCTGTTTTTT.

The chain has TRBV11-2 and TRBJ2-2, with TRBD2 matching over 7 bases. CDR3 size: 15 residues. V gave up 1 base and J gave up 9 bases; unmatched junction bases: 8. Looked up from germline, CDR1 is SGHAT and CDR2 is FQNNGV. The CDR3 DNA is TGTGCCAGCAGCTTAGTTGCGGGAGTTAAAAGGGAGCTGTTTTTT. It yields the protein CASSLVAGVKRELFF.

Only one count was recorded for this clone. This chain's CDR3 is CASSQEGERGGYTF. CDR3 nucleotides: TGTGCCAGCAGCCAAGAAGGGGAAAGGGGCGGCTACACCTTC. This sequence joins TRBV4-2 and TRBJ1-2; D may be TRBD1 (5 bases). Trimming stripped 0 bases from V and 8 bases from J, with 13 bases between. The germline gives CDR1 LGHNA, CDR2 YNFKEQ. The CDR3 has 14 amino acids.

This clone was counted once. The V call is TRBV19, the J call TRBJ2-3, with a tentative D call TRBD2 (5 bases). The CDR3 sequence is 12 residues long. Trimming left V 9 bases short and J 5 bases short, with 12 bases between. Germline CDR1 is LNHDA and CDR2 is SQIVND (reference sequence). CDR3 in DNA: TGTGCCAGGAGGGCAGCGAGAGATACGCAGTATTTT. Amino acid sequence: CARRAARDTQYF.

The chain couples TRBV19 to TRBJ1-5; no firm D call. Germline V gene sequence: CDR1 LNHDA, CDR2 SQIVND (reference sequence). The V end lost 1 base, the J end lost 7 bases, and 8 bases lay between the germline ends. This CDR3 spans 13 amino acids. Here the CDR3 reads CASSIVHRQPQHF. Here the CDR3 DNA reads TGTGCCAGTAGTATAGTTCATAGGCAGCCCCAGCATTTT.

This chain links TRBV4-1 with TRBJ1-2; 7 bases are a match to TRBD1. CDR1 and CDR2 from the germline V gene are MGHRA and YSYEKL. The CDR3 is 17 amino acids. Trimming took 0 bases from V and 0 from J; bases not matched to a gene: 7. As DNA, the CDR3 is TGCGCCAGCAGCCAAGAACCGGGACAGAACACTAACTATGGCTACACCTTC. It specifies CASSQEPGQNTNYGYTF.

The V and J genes are TRBV18 and TRBJ2-5; 9 bases match TRBD1. The J call may be incorrect, as the DNA end agrees better with TRBJ2-7. The CDR3 consists of 15 residues. Per germline, CDR1 KGHSH and CDR2 LQKENI. CDR3 nucleotide sequence: TGTGCCAGCTCACCACTGGGACAGGGTGTCGACGAGCAGTACTTC. Its protein is CASSPLGQGVDEQYF.

The chain employs TRBV2 and TRBJ2-1; 8 bases are shared with TRBD1. V shed 10 bases and J 5 bases; nucleotides not matched to a gene: 16. The CDR3 is 16 amino acids. Germline V CDR1 and CDR2: SNHLY, FYNNEI. This CDR3 reads CATTGGTGRFNNEQFF. The CDR3 bases are TGTGCCACCACAGGGGGAACAGGGCGCTTCAACAATGAGCAGTTCTTC.

The chain joins TRBV9 to TRBJ2-5; a possible D gene is TRBD1 (5 bases). The CDR3 has 15 residues. The germline CDR1 and CDR2 sequences are SGDLS and YYNGEE. V was pared by 3 bases and J by 1 base, with 13 bases between. The CDR3 sequence: CASSGPRALQETQYF. The CDR3 region has the DNA TGTGCCAGCAGCGGGCCCAGGGCCCTCCAAGAGACCCAGTACTTC.

CDR3 nucleotide sequence: TGTGCCAGCTCAGGTTTGAACACTGAAGCTTTCTTT. Translating it yields CASSGLNTEAFF. This rearrangement joins TRBV18 to TRBJ1-1; D is ambiguous. Germline CDR1 reads KGHSH; CDR2 reads LQKENI. V lost 5 bases to trimming and J lost 0 bases, with 4 bases between them. CDR3 size: 12 residues.

The chain joins TRBV11-3 to TRBJ1-1; D gene ambiguous. V was pared by 5 bases and J by 1 base, with 11 bases between. The CDR3 covers 14 residues. Germline assignment: CDR1 SGHNT and CDR2 YENEEA. The CDR3 region is CASSLGSRNTEAFF. CDR3 DNA sequence: TGTGCCAGCAGCCTAGGGTCGAGGAACACTGAAGCTTTCTTT.

V gene TRBV28 combines with J gene TRBJ1-2; no clear D gene. This CDR3 has 11 residues. CDR1 and CDR2 from the germline V gene are MDHEN and SYDVKM. V shed 6 bases and J shed 2 bases, with 4 bases lying between them. CDR3 residues: CASRTNYGYTF. DNA of the CDR3: TGTGCCAGCAGGACGAACTATGGCTACACCTTC.

The J gene is TRBJ1-4, the V gene TRBV5-1; D is undetermined. The CDR3 has 16 residues. V was clipped by 3 bases and J by 0 bases, with 12 bases between them. Germline V lookup: CDR1 SGHRS, CDR2 YFSETQ. CDR3 amino acids: CASSSLNPATNEKLFF. The CDR3 DNA follows: TGCGCCAGCAGCTCATTAAACCCAGCAACTAATGAAAAACTGTTTTTT.

This clone has only a few counts. The chain employs TRBV4-2 and TRBJ2-1; 8 nucleotides line up with TRBD2. The CDR3 has 15 amino acids. The ends lost 1 base at V and 7 bases at J; junction bases unmatched: 6. Germline CDR1 is LGHNA and CDR2 is YNFKEQ. CDR3 bases: TGTGCCAGCAGCCAAGTTCAAGCGGGAGCGAATGAGCAGTTCTTC. Protein: CASSQVQAGANEQFF.